These 28 T cell receptor beta chains share one sample of origin, sequenced in a study of T cells in localized non-small cell lung cancer. Clones were sequenced by immunoSEQ multiplex PCR, and TCRdb holds only the in-frame ones, with some missing. Here the sample spans a few thousand clones, 35% to 45% being singletons. Sequencing was performed on lung tumor tissue, taken before any cancer treatment. The source of these receptors is a man aged 40 to 70 with stage I lung adenocarcinoma.

The table lists this clone with a count of one. The gene calls are TRBV30 and TRBJ1-2; TRBD1 matches 9 bases. The ends lost 1 base at V and 4 bases at J; junction bases unmatched: 7. The V gene's germline CDR1 is GTSNPN and CDR2 SVGIG (reference sequence). There are 15 residues in the CDR3. The CDR3 protein is CAWSAGTGSAYGYTF. CDR3 sequence (DNA): TGTGCCTGGAGTGCCGGGACAGGGAGCGCCTATGGCTACACCTTC.

This clone rates as medium-sized. The rearrangement links TRBV1 to TRBJ1-3. TRBV1 is noted as a pseudogene. The CDR3 contains 17 residues. The CDR3 nucleotides are TGCGCCAGCAGCGAGACTTCCGGGGTCGAAGCTGGAAACACCATATATTTT. Protein sequence: CASSETSGVEAGNTIYF.

This clone was detected a few times. This chain links TRBV9 with TRBJ2-2; D is possibly TRBD1 (6 bases). Trimming cost V 5 bases and J 5 bases, with 16 bases left between them. The V gene's germline CDR1 is SGDLS and CDR2 YYNGEE. CDR3 length equals 15 residues. CDR3 amino acids: CASSEARGSTGELFF. In nucleotides, the CDR3 is TGTGCCAGCAGTGAAGCCAGGGGCTCAACCGGGGAGCTGTTTTTT. Together with reference TRBV9 and TRBJ2-2, the CDR3 gives the full variable domain: DSGVTQTPKHLITATGQRVTLRCSPRSGDLSVYWYQQSLDQGLQFLIQYYNGEERAKGNILERFSAQQFPDLHSELNLSSLELGDSALYFCASSEARGSTGELFFGEGSRLTVL.

This clone was recorded a few times. This chain links TRBV6-8 with TRBJ1-1; D not certain. The CDR3 is 14 residues long. Germline CDR1 MNHGY, CDR2 SAAAGT. Trimming removed 6 bases from V and 1 base from J, with 12 bases in between. CDR3 nucleotides: TGTGCCAGCAGCGCGCCCCCGGGGAACACTGAAGCTTTCTTT. Residues: CASSAPPGNTEAFF.

This clone appeared once. V usage is TRBV28 and J usage is TRBJ2-2, with unresolved D. CDR3 length: 14 residues. The germline V gene encodes CDR1 MDHEN and CDR2 SYDVKM. Trimming shortened V by 2 bases and J by 3 bases, and 7 bases separated the two germline ends. The CDR3: CASSLTPYTGELFF. The CDR3 nucleotides read TGTGCCAGCAGTTTAACACCGTACACCGGGGAGCTGTTTTTT.

The chain combines TRBV5-1 with TRBJ2-1; 8 nucleotides match TRBD1. The CDR3 sequence is 20 residues long. Looked up from germline, CDR1 is SGHRS and CDR2 is YFSETQ. V was clipped by 2 bases and J by 6 bases; unmatched bases: 22. The DNA for the CDR3 is TGCGCCAGCAGCTTCATATTCCCCCCAGACCGGGACAGGTTGTCCAATGAGCAGTTCTTC. It yields the protein CASSFIFPPDRDRLSNEQFF. The full variable domain, rest sourced from reference TRBV5-1 and TRBJ2-1, is KAGVTQTPRYLIKTRGQQVTLSCSPISGHRSVSWYQQTPGQGLQFLFEYFSETQRNKGNFPGRFSGRQFSNSRSEMNVSTLELGDSALYLCASSFIFPPDRDRLSNEQFFGPGTRLTVL.

The rearrangement uses TRBV19 and TRBJ1-3; D unclear. Germline V gives CDR1 LNHDA, CDR2 SQIVND (reference sequence). This CDR3 is 13 amino acids long. The V gene lost 7 bases and the J gene lost 2 bases, with 9 bases spanning the gap. This CDR3 is CASTAVAGNTIYF. The CDR3 nucleotides are TGTGCCAGTACAGCGGTGGCTGGAAACACCATATATTTT.

Note on this clone: A read error may account for a junction end that differs from germline. One or more bases were not read clearly; the residue they encode is written X. This chain links TRBV19 with TRBJ2-5; 10 bases map to TRBD2. The germline gives CDR1 LNHDA, CDR2 SQIVND (reference sequence). The CDR3 totals 15 residues. The CDR3 bases are TGTGYCAGTACTCTGGGACTAGCGAGTCAAGAGACCCAGTACTTC. Protein product: CXSTLGLASQETQYF.

This clone was recorded only once. The V call is TRBV28, the J call TRBJ1-5, with 9 bases aligning to TRBD1. CDR3 length: 16 residues. J was trimmed by 1 base and V by 3 bases; bases with no gene match: 4. The germline gives CDR1 MDHEN, CDR2 SYDVKM. In DNA, the CDR3 is TGTGCCAGCAGTTTTTCCGGGACAGGGAGCAATCAGCCCCAGCATTTT. This encodes CASSFSGTGSNQPQHF.

This clone was observed a handful of times. The chain links TRBV6-7 to TRBJ2-1; TRBD1 matches at 8 bases. TRBV6-7 is an ORF for which the function is uncertain. V shed 3 bases, J shed 8 bases, and the junction held 15 bases outside the gene matches. The CDR3 length is 17 residues. CDR3: CASSYSGTGGPYYEQFF. CDR3 bases: TGTGCCAGCAGTTATTCCGGGACAGGCGGTCCATACTATGAGCAGTTCTTC.

The chain has TRBV19 and TRBJ2-5; D remains unclear. The CDR3 totals 12 residues. In germline, CDR1 is LNHDA, CDR2 SQIVND (reference sequence). The V gene lost 3 bases and the J gene lost 4 bases, with 6 bases spanning the gap. The CDR3 region has the DNA TGTGCCAGTAGTATCTGGGGAGAGACCCAGTACTTC. Translated, it gives CASSIWGETQYF. The whole variable domain, filled in from reference TRBV19 and TRBJ2-5, reads DGGITQSPKYLFRKEGQNVTLSCEQNLNHDAMYWYRQDPGQGLRLIYYSQIVNDFQKGDIAEGYSVSREKKESFPLTVTSAQKNPTAFYLCASSIWGETQYFGPGTRLLVL.

The chain has TRBV12-1 and TRBJ2-7. TRBV12-1 is an annotated pseudogene. The CDR3 has 17 residues. The CDR3 DNA sequence: TGTGCCAGCAGCTTTAAAATAGGGTTGAGGGGATCCTACGAGCAGTACTTC. Its protein is CASSFKIGLRGSYEQYF.

The V gene is TRBV6-8, the J gene TRBJ2-7; 9 positions agree with TRBD1. Germline assignment: CDR1 MNHGY and CDR2 SAAAGT. Trimming cost V 7 bases and J 1 base; bases outside gene matches: 8. The CDR3 is 15 amino acids. In DNA, the CDR3 is TGTGCCAGCAAATCTCCGGGGACAGGGTCCTACGAGCAGTACTTC. Translating gives CASKSPGTGSYEQYF.

This clone was counted only a few times. The chain carries TRBV7-1 and TRBJ1-1; D possibly corresponds to TRBD1 (5 bases). TRBV7-1 is annotated as an ORF whose role is uncertain. This CDR3 is built from 13 residues. Trimming took 4 bases from V and 5 from J, leaving 11 bases between them. The CDR3 DNA reads TGTGCCAGCAGCTTACAGGTTCGGACTGAAGCTTTCTTT. Translation: CASSLQVRTEAFF.

This sequence joins TRBV28 and TRBJ1-6; D is unresolved. The V gene lost 7 bases and the J gene lost 13 bases, with 23 bases spanning the gap. CDR3 length equals 15 residues. Per the germline V gene, CDR1 is MDHEN and CDR2 is SYDVKM. For the CDR3, the DNA is TGTGCCAGCAAAGAGAACAGCCCCATGTTGTCTCCCCTCCACTTT. Translating gives CASKENSPMLSPLHF.

The J gene is TRBJ1-6, the V gene TRBV28, with D possibly TRBD1 on 5 matching bases. Germline V gene data show CDR1 as MDHEN and CDR2 as SYDVKM. Trimming cost V 6 bases and J 10 bases, with 22 bases left between them. This CDR3 is 16 amino acids long. The DNA for the CDR3 is TGTGCCAGCAGCCTCCTGAGGGGACTATGGCAATCACCCCTCCACTTT. Protein product: CASSLLRGLWQSPLHF.

The CDR3 here is CAWSLLGQGPIGYTF. The CDR3 DNA sequence: TGTGCCTGGAGCTTACTCGGACAGGGCCCCATTGGCTACACCTTC. The chain employs TRBV30 and TRBJ1-2, with 8 bases matching TRBD1. J was trimmed by 7 bases and V by 3 bases; bases with no gene match: 13. CDR1 and CDR2 (germline): GTSNPN, SVGIG (reference sequence). This CDR3 comprises 15 residues.

V gene TRBV19 combines with J gene TRBJ2-3; the D is unclear. V gave up 4 bases and J gave up 7 bases, with 12 bases separating them. Germline V gene data show CDR1 as LNHDA and CDR2 as SQIVND (reference sequence). The length of the CDR3 is 13 residues. The CDR3 DNA reads TGTGCCAGTAGTACTACACGTAGAAATACGCAGTATTTT. Its protein product is CASSTTRRNTQYF.

By its share, this clone is medium-sized (0.01 to 0.1%). V usage is TRBV6-8 and J usage is TRBJ1-5; maybe TRBD1 (6 bases). The V gene lost 7 bases and the J gene lost 2 bases, with 15 bases spanning the gap. There are 15 residues in the CDR3. Germline V gene lookup returns CDR1 MNHGY and CDR2 SAAAGT. DNA for the CDR3: TGTGCCAGCACTCTGGGGGGCCTTGGCAATCAGCCCCAGCATTTT. Residues: CASTLGGLGNQPQHF.

The gene calls are TRBV30 and TRBJ2-4, with 11 positions matching TRBD2. The CDR3 loop spans 16 amino acids. Germline CDR1 reads GTSNPN; CDR2 reads SVGIG (reference sequence). With 0 bases clipped from V and 7 bases from J, the junction kept 8 bases outside the gene matches. In nucleotides, the CDR3 is TGTGCCTGGAGTGTACAAGGTCTAGCGGGAGGCAACATTCAGTACTTC. Amino acid sequence: CAWSVQGLAGGNIQYF.

V usage is TRBV9 and J usage is TRBJ1-4; D gene unclear. Looked up from germline, CDR1 is SGDLS and CDR2 is YYNGEE. Trimming took 2 bases from V and 2 from J, leaving 7 bases between them. This CDR3 is 14 amino acids long. The chain's CDR3 is CASSVHSTNEKLFF. CDR3 sequence (DNA): TGTGCCAGCAGCGTTCACTCCACTAATGAAAAACTGTTTTTT.

This clone was seen only a few times. This chain links TRBV6-7 with TRBJ2-3, with 10 bases that match TRBD2. TRBV6-7 is known as an ORF, though its function is uncertain. V lost 6 bases and J lost 10; bases outside the gene matches: 7. The CDR3 length is 13 residues. The CDR3 DNA reads TGTGCCAGCAGAACTAGCGGGGATACCCCGCAGTATTTT. This gives the protein CASRTSGDTPQYF.

This clone is labeled large. V gene TRBV11-3 combines with J gene TRBJ2-2; D assignment may be TRBD1 or TRBD2 (5 bases each). The germline gives CDR1 SGHNT, CDR2 YENEEA. The CDR3 contains 15 residues. Trimming left V 3 bases short and J 4 bases short, with 12 bases between. The CDR3 spells CASSLEQAGTGELFF. CDR3 in DNA: TGTGCCAGCAGCTTGGAACAGGCGGGCACCGGGGAGCTGTTTTTT.

The V call is TRBV11-3, the J call TRBJ2-1, with 8 bases identical to TRBD1. This CDR3 contains 15 residues. With V trimmed by 5 bases and J by 4 bases, 7 bases remained unmatched. Per germline, CDR1 SGHNT and CDR2 YENEEA. CDR3 DNA sequence: TGTGCCAGCAGCCCGGACAGGGTGATGTACAATGAGCAGTTCTTC. Protein product: CASSPDRVMYNEQFF.

Sample share makes this clone medium-sized. The chain is built from TRBV11-3 and TRBJ2-7; 8 nucleotides line up with TRBD1. The ends lost 4 bases at V and 1 base at J; junction bases unmatched: 9. The CDR3 has 16 amino acids. Germline V gene data show CDR1 as SGHNT and CDR2 as YENEEA. CDR3 loop: CASSSAQGARSYEQYF. The CDR3, as DNA: TGTGCCAGCAGCTCGGCCCAGGGGGCTAGGTCCTACGAGCAGTACTTC.

In its sample, this clone was seen a few times. CDR3 region: CASSMTADHSNQPQHF. CDR3 bases: TGTGCCAGTAGTATGACAGCCGATCATAGCAATCAGCCCCAGCATTTT. The genes are TRBV19 and TRBJ1-5, with D tentatively TRBD1 (5 bases). This CDR3 region has 16 residues. Trimming took off 3 bases at V and 0 bases at J, with 12 bases between the two ends. CDR1 LNHDA and CDR2 SQIVND come from the germline V gene (reference sequence).

J is TRBJ2-4 and V is TRBV19; tentatively, D is TRBD2 (6 bases). CDR1 and CDR2 from the germline V gene are LNHDA and SQIVND (reference sequence). The CDR3 runs to 18 residues. Trimming stripped 0 bases from V and 0 bases from J, with 15 bases between. The CDR3 here is CASSIDLGGNIAKNIQYF. CDR3 bases: TGTGCCAGTAGTATAGATCTAGGAGGGAACATAGCCAAAAACATTCAGTACTTC.

This chain connects TRBV6-8 to TRBJ2-1; possible D gene TRBD2, 6 bases. Trimming cost V 5 bases and J 0 bases, with 17 bases left between them. The CDR3 sequence is 17 residues long. Looked up from germline, CDR1 is MNHGY and CDR2 is SAAAGT. CDR3 region: CASSTLGGSYSYNEQFF. As DNA, the CDR3 is TGTGCCAGCAGTACTCTTGGGGGGTCCTACTCCTACAATGAGCAGTTCTTC.